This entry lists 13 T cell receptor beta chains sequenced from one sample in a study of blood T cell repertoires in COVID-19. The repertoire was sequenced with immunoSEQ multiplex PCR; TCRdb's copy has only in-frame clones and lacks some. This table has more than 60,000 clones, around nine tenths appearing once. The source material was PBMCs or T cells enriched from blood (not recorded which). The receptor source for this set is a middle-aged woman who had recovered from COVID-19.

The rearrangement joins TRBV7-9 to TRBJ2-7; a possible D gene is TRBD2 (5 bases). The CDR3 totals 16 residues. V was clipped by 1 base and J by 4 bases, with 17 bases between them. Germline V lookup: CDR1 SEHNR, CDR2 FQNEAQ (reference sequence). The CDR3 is CASSLGAERIAYEQYF. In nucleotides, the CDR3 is TGTGCCAGCAGCTTAGGAGCCGAGCGGATAGCTTACGAGCAGTACTTC. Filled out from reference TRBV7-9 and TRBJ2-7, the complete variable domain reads DTGVSQNPRHKITKRGQNVTFRCDPISEHNRLYWYRQTLGQGPEFLTYFQNEAQLEKSRLLSDRFSAERPKGSFSTLEIQRTEQGDSAMYLCASSLGAERIAYEQYFGPGTRLTVT.

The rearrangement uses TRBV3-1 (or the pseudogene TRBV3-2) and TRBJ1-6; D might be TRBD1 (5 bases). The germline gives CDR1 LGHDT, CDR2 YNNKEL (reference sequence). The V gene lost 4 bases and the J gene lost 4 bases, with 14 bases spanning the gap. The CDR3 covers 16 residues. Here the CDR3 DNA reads TGTGCCAGCAGCCCCAGAGACAGAAATTATAATTCACCCCTCCACTTT. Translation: CASSPRDRNYNSPLHF.

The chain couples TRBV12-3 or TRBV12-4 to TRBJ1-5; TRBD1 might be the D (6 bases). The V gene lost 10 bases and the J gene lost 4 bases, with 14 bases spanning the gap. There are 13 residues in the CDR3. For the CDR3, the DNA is TGTGCCACCAAGGGGGGGCGGAATCAGCCCCAGCATTTT. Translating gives CATKGGRNQPQHF.

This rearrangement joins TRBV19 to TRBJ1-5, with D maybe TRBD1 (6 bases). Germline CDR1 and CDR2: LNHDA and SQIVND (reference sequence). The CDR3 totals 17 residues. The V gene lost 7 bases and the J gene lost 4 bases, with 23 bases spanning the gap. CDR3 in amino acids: CASTVPWSRGVNQPQHF. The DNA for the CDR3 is TGTGCCAGTACAGTCCCGTGGAGCAGGGGTGTGAATCAGCCCCAGCATTTT.

The DNA for the CDR3 is TGTGCCAGTAGTATAGCGGGGCAGGGGGTTAGTGAGCAGTTCTTC. Protein sequence: CASSIAGQGVSEQFF. The chain uses TRBV19 and TRBJ2-1; TRBD1 aligns across 7 bases. From germline, CDR1 is LNHDA and CDR2 SQIVND (reference sequence). CDR3 length: 15 amino acids. Trimming at V came to 1 base and at J to 9 bases, leaving 9 bases not matched to a gene.

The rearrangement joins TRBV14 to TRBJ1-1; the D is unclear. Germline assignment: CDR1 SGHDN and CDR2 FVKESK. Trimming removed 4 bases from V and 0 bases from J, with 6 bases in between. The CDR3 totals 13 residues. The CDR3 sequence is CASSLDMNTEAFF. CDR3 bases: TGTGCCAGCAGCCTAGACATGAACACTGAAGCTTTCTTT.

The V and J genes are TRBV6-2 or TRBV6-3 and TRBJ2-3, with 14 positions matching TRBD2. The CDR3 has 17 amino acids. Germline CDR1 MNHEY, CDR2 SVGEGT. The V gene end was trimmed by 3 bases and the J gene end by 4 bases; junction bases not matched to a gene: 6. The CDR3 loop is CASSYSTSGGASDTQYF. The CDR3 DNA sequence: TGTGCCAGCAGTTATTCGACTAGCGGGGGGGCATCAGATACGCAGTATTTT.

The CDR3 protein is CSASSRETNEKLFF. In DNA, the CDR3 is TGCAGTGCTAGTAGCAGGGAAACTAATGAAAAACTGTTTTTT. The V gene is TRBV20-1, the J gene TRBJ1-4; tentatively, D is TRBD1 (5 bases). This CDR3 region has 14 residues. V was shortened by 3 bases and J by 1 base, with 9 bases between the two germline ends. The germline V gene encodes CDR1 DFQATT and CDR2 SNEGSKA (reference sequence).

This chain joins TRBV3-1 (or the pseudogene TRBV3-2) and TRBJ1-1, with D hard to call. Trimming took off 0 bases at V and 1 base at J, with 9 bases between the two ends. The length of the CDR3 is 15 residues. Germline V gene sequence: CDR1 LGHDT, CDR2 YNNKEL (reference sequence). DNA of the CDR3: TGTGCCAGCAGCCAAGATCTTAGGAGGAACACTGAAGCTTTCTTT. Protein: CASSQDLRRNTEAFF.

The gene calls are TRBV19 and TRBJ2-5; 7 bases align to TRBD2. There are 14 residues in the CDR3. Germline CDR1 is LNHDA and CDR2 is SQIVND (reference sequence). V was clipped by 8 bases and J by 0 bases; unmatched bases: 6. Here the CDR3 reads CASSPGTNQETQYF. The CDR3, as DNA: TGTGCCAGTTCCCCCGGGACTAACCAAGAGACCCAGTACTTC.

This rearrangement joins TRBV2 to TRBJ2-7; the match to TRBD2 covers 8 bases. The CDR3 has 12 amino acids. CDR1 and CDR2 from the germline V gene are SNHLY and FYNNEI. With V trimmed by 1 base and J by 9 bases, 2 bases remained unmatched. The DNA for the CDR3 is TGTGCCAGCAGTGAAGTCCTAGCGGGGCAGTACTTC. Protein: CASSEVLAGQYF.

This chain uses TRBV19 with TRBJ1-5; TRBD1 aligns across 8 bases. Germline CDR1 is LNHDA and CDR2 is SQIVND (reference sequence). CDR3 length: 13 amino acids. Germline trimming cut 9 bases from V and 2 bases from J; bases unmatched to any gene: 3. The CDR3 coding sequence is TGTGCCAGCACGGACAGGGGCAATCAGCCCCAGCATTTT. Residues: CASTDRGNQPQHF.

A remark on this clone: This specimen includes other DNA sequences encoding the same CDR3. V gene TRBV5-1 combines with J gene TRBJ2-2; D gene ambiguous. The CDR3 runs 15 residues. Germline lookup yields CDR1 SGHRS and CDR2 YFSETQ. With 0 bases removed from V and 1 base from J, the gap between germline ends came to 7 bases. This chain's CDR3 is CASSLAGGNTGELFF. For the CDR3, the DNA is TGCGCCAGCAGCTTGGCCGGCGGGAACACCGGGGAGCTGTTTTTT.